Following are 3 T cell receptor beta chains from one sample sequenced in a study of early T cells in non-severe SARS-CoV-2 infection. One entry per CDR3 protein results from TCRdb running MiXCR on the 5' RACE reads. The repertoire includes tens of thousands of distinct CDR3 sequences, more than 14% of them detected once, and 3% to 4.5% sits in the top ten. The sequences come from whole blood, collected at baseline. Every receptor here comes from an adult who was a healthcare worker with PCR-confirmed SARS-CoV-2 infection or an uninfected control (not recorded which).

This clonotype was seen just once. This chain joins TRBV20-1 and TRBJ2-2, with D uncertain. The length of the CDR3 is 12 residues. From germline, CDR1 is DFQATT and CDR2 SNEGSKA (reference sequence). V shed 5 bases and J shed 4 bases, with 8 bases lying between them. The CDR3 region has the DNA TGCAGTGCTGCCCAATCCACCGGGGAGCTGTTTTTT. Encoded protein: CSAAQSTGELFF.

J is TRBJ2-1 and V is TRBV5-4; TRBD2 might be the D (6 bases). The CDR3 is made up of 13 amino acids. Germline CDR1 reads SGHNT; CDR2 reads YYREEE (reference sequence). The germline V and J ends were trimmed by 2 bases and 10 bases, with 13 bases remaining between them. The CDR3 nucleotides are TGTGCCAGCAGCTTAATGGAGGGGAGGGAGCAGTTCTTC. This sequence encodes CASSLMEGREQFF. The whole variable domain, remainder taken from reference TRBV5-4 and TRBJ2-1, is ETGVTQSPTHLIKTRGQQVTLRCSSQSGHNTVSWYQQALGQGPQFIFQYYREEENGRGNFPPRFSGLQFPNYSSELNVNALELDDSALYLCASSLMEGREQFFGPGTRLTVL.

The V call is TRBV11-1, the J call TRBJ2-7, with TRBD2 identical over 10 bases. The J call may be in error: the DNA end matches TRBJ2-1 better. CDR3 length: 17 amino acids. The germline CDR1 and CDR2 sequences are SGHAT and FQDESV (reference sequence). The CDR3 DNA reads as TGTGCCAGCAGCAAAAGCCGACTAGCGGGCCCCTCCTACGAGCAGTTCTTC. Its translation is CASSKSRLAGPSYEQFF.